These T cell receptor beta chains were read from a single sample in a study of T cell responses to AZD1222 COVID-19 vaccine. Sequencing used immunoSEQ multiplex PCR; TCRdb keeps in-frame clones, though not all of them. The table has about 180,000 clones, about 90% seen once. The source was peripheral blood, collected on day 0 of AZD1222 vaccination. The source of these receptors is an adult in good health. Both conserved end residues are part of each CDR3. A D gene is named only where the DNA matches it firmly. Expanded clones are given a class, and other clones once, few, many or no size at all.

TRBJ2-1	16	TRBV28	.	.	TGTGCCAGCAGTTTATACTCGGGTGCGAGTGGCAATGAGCAGTTCTTC	CASSLYSGASGNEQFF
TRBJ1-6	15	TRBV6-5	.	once	TGTGCCAGCAGTTACTTTGGGGCCCTAAATTCACCCCTCCACTTT	CASSYFGALNSPLHF
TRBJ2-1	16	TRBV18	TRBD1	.	TGTGCCAGCTCACCTGGCGACAGGGGCTCCTACAATGAGCAGTTCTTC	CASSPGDRGSYNEQFF
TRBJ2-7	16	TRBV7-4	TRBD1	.	TGTGCCAGCAGCATTCGAGGACAGGGGAAGGTTTGCGAGCAGTACTTC	CASSIRGQGKVCEQYF
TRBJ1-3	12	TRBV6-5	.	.	TGTGCCAGCTATCGAGCCGGAAACACCATATATTTT	CASYRAGNTIYF
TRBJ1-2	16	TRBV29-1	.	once	TGCAGCGTTACCGGGCCCAGCGGACCCAAAGGGGATGGCTACACCTTC	CSVTGPSGPKGDGYTF
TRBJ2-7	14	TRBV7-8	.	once	TGTGCCAGCAGCTTATTGGATGGGGGCTACGAGCAGTACTTC	CASSLLDGGYEQYF
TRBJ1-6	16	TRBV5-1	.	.	TGCGCCAGCAGCTTGACGGGAAGTTCCTATAATTCACCCCTCCACTTT	CASSLTGSSYNSPLHF
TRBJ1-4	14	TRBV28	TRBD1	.	TGTGCCAGCAGGAGGACAGGGCTAAACGAAAAACTGTTTTTT	CASRRTGLNEKLFF
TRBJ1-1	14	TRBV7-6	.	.	TGTGCCAGCAGCTTAACCGTAATGAACACTGAAGCTTTCTTT	CASSLTVMNTEAFF
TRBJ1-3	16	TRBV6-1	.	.	TGTGCCAGCAGTGGGTTGCGTGGCAACTCTGGAAACACCATATATTTT	CASSGLRGNSGNTIYF
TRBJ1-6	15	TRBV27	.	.	TGTGCCAGCAGTTGGGATCAGTCGCTTAGGTCACCCCTCCACTTT	CASSWDQSLRSPLHF
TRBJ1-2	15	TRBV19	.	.	TGTGCCATCTCTCGAGGAGCTGACCTCTCCTATGGCTACACCTTC	CAISRGADLSYGYTF
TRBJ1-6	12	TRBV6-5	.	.	TGTGCCAGCAGTTACCAGGGCTCACCCCTCCACTTT	CASSYQGSPLHF
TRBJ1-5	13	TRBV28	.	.	TGTGCCAGCATCCAGGGGAATACTCAGCCCCAGCATTTT	CASIQGNTQPQHF
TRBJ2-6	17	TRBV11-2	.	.	TGTGCCAGCAGCTTAGGGAGCGGAATCTCTGGGGCCAACGTCCTGACTTTC	CASSLGSGISGANVLTF
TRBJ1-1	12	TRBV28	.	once	TGTGCCAGCAGTTCGGGGCTCCATGAAGCTTTCTTT	CASSSGLHEAFF
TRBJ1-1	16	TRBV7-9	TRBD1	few	TGTGCCAGCAGCTTAGGAGGACAGGGGGCTAGCACTGAAGCTTTCTTT	CASSLGGQGASTEAFF